Below, 25 T cell receptor beta chains from the same sample are listed, as sequenced in a study of T cells after yellow fever vaccination (dated by TCRdb to about 2019). Libraries were constructed by 5' RACE. The sequencer was an Illumina HiSeq 2500. Using fastp trimming at Q25 and MiXCR clonotype assembly, TCRdb reanalyzed the public sequencing data and kept in-frame beta chains. Rows with a matching CDR3 protein are joined into one entry that keeps the most common DNA and genes. In this sample the table shows some 500,000 distinct CDR3 sequences, approximately 13% of which occur a single time. 11% to 15% of the sample is held by the ten biggest clonotypes. This specimen's treatment or condition label, interpreted: live attenuated yellow fever vaccine strain. This specimen consisted of PBMCs, obtained on the day of the yellow fever booster vaccination. These receptors came from a young man who received the YFV17D yellow fever vaccine.

This clonotype appeared a few times. CDR3: CATSRQVSGTEAFF. For the CDR3, the DNA is TGTGCCACCAGCAGACAGGTCAGCGGCACTGAAGCTTTCTTT. This chain joins TRBV15 and TRBJ1-1; D unresolved. V dropped 2 bases and J dropped 4 bases, with 11 bases sitting between them. CDR1 and CDR2 from the germline V gene are LNHNV and YYDKDF (reference sequence). The CDR3 contains 14 residues.

The gene calls are TRBV20-1 and TRBJ2-7, with D unclear. The CDR3 has 15 amino acids. Germline CDR1 is DFQATT and CDR2 is SNEGSKA (reference sequence). V shed 2 bases and J shed 1 base, with 15 bases lying between them. The CDR3 protein is CSARQPVFLSYEQYF. DNA for the CDR3: TGCAGTGCTAGACAACCAGTCTTTCTGTCCTACGAGCAGTACTTC.

This clonotype was detected only a few times. The chain recombines TRBV4-1 with TRBJ2-1; 9 nucleotides agree with TRBD2. The CDR3 sequence is 17 residues long. Trimming at V came to 3 bases and at J to 0 bases, leaving 6 bases not matched to a gene. Germline CDR1 MGHRA, CDR2 YSYEKL. CDR3: CASSHGTSRSSYNEQFF. The CDR3 bases are TGCGCCAGCAGCCACGGGACTAGCAGAAGCTCCTACAATGAGCAGTTCTTC.

This clonotype was recorded a few times. This chain connects TRBV5-1 to TRBJ2-7, with 8 bases fitting TRBD2. After removal of 3 bases from V and 7 bases from J, the junction contained 9 bases not matched to a gene. CDR1 SGHRS and CDR2 YFSETQ come from the germline V gene. There are 14 residues in the CDR3. The CDR3 sequence: CASSWETSVGEQYF. The CDR3 nucleotides read TGCGCCAGCAGCTGGGAGACTAGCGTTGGGGAGCAGTACTTC.

This clonotype showed up just a few times. The genes are TRBV12-3 or TRBV12-4 and TRBJ2-7; TRBD2 might be the D (5 bases). Trimming took 5 bases from V and 7 from J, leaving 18 bases between them. CDR3 length equals 14 residues. The CDR3 loop reads CASSIALGVWEQYF. The CDR3 DNA sequence: TGTGCCAGCAGTATTGCTCTCGGGGTTTGGGAGCAGTACTTC.

The chain is built from TRBV7-9 and TRBJ2-1; D is ambiguous. The germline V gene encodes CDR1 SEHNR and CDR2 FQNEAQ (reference sequence). V lost 7 bases to trimming and J lost 10 bases, with 17 bases between them. The CDR3 has 13 residues. CDR3 coding DNA: TGTGCCAGCACCACCCCCCCTGTGAGGGAGCAGTTCTTC. Its protein is CASTTPPVREQFF.

CDR3 region: CASSLDLKGTQYF. Here the CDR3 DNA reads TGTGCCAGCAGCCTGGATCTCAAGGGCACCCAGTACTTC. The rearrangement links TRBV5-6 to TRBJ2-5; D unclear. This CDR3 spans 13 amino acids. The germline CDR1 and CDR2 sequences are SGHDT and YYEEEE. Trimming removed 4 bases at V and 8 bases at J, with 15 bases between.

This clonotype has a handful of counts. This chain uses TRBV7-2 with TRBJ2-1, with TRBD2 matching over 13 bases. Unmatched junction bases numbered 7, after V lost 5 bases and J lost 3 bases. Germline assignment: CDR1 SGHTA and CDR2 FQGNSA. The CDR3 is 17 amino acids. Here the CDR3 DNA reads TGTGCCAGCAGCATGGGGACTAGCGGGGAGGGCTACAATGAGCAGTTCTTC. Residues: CASSMGTSGEGYNEQFF.

V and J are TRBV5-1 and TRBJ2-7, with 8 bases fitting TRBD1. Germline CDR1 SGHRS, CDR2 YFSETQ. After removal of 0 bases from V and 5 bases from J, the junction contained 7 bases not matched to a gene. The CDR3 is made up of 15 amino acids. The CDR3 loop is CASSLGGQVFNEQYF. Here the CDR3 DNA reads TGCGCCAGCAGCTTGGGGGGACAGGTATTCAACGAGCAGTACTTC. The complete variable domain, with remaining parts taken from reference TRBV5-1 and TRBJ2-7, reads KAGVTQTPRYLIKTRGQQVTLSCSPISGHRSVSWYQQTPGQGLQFLFEYFSETQRNKGNFPGRFSGRQFSNSRSEMNVSTLELGDSALYLCASSLGGQVFNEQYFGPGTRLTVT.

This clonotype was seen more than once but under ten times. The V and J genes are TRBV11-2 and TRBJ1-2; 10 nucleotides align to TRBD1. The CDR3 is made up of 16 amino acids. J was trimmed by 4 bases and V by 1 base; bases with no gene match: 6. Germline V gene lookup returns CDR1 SGHAT and CDR2 FQNNGV. The CDR3: CASSLAGQGLLYGYTF. CDR3 DNA: TGTGCCAGCAGCTTAGCGGGACAGGGGCTCCTCTATGGCTACACCTTC. The full variable domain, its missing parts supplied by reference TRBV11-2 and TRBJ1-2, is EAGVAQSPRYKIIEKRQSVAFWCNPISGHATLYWYQQILGQGPKLLIQFQNNGVVDDSQLPKDRFSAERLKGVDSTLKIQPAKLEDSAVYLCASSLAGQGLLYGYTFGSGTRLTVV.

This clonotype was detected a few times. The V and J genes are TRBV20-1 and TRBJ2-7, with D unclear. The ends were cut back, 6 bases at V and 4 bases at J, with 13 bases in the middle. Germline-derived CDR1 and CDR2 are DFQATT and SNEGSKA (reference sequence). This CDR3 has 12 residues. The CDR3 coding sequence is TGCAGTGCGAGAATTGACATGTACGAGCAGTACTTC. Translated: CSARIDMYEQYF.

The V and J genes are TRBV4-3 and TRBJ2-1; perhaps D is TRBD1 or TRBD2 (5 bases each). Germline V gene lookup returns CDR1 LGHNA and CDR2 YSLEER. The V gene lost 4 bases and the J gene lost 10 bases, with 11 bases spanning the gap. This CDR3 spans 12 amino acids. As DNA, the CDR3 is TGCGCCAGCAGCCGAGTCGGGGCGGAGCAGTTCTTC. Its protein is CASSRVGAEQFF.

Comments on this clonotype: A single base separates this from a much larger clone, so it may be a read error. The gene calls are TRBV12-3 or TRBV12-4 and TRBJ2-2; 12 nucleotides align to TRBD2. The length of the CDR3 is 14 residues. With 9 bases clipped from V and 9 bases from J, the junction kept 8 bases outside the gene matches. As DNA, the CDR3 is TGTGCCAGGAGTCCGACTAGCGGGAGAAGGGAGCTGTTTTTT. This encodes CARSPTSGRRELFF.

The rearrangement links TRBV20-1 to TRBJ2-3; D is unclear. Germline CDR1 is DFQATT and CDR2 is SNEGSKA (reference sequence). The CDR3 has 14 amino acids. With 3 bases removed from V and 5 bases from J, the gap between germline ends came to 15 bases. The CDR3 loop is CSARLSTLLDTQYF. CDR3 nucleotides: TGCAGTGCTAGGTTATCCACCCTTCTAGATACGCAGTATTTT.

Written as DNA, the CDR3 is TGTGCCAGCAGTGAAGAGGCTTTGCCCAGGGGGCAGGACTATGGCTACACCTTC. It encodes CASSEEALPRGQDYGYTF. The J gene is TRBJ1-2, the V gene TRBV6-1; 8 bases line up with TRBD1. CDR1 and CDR2 from the germline V gene are MNHNS and SASEGT. There are 18 residues in the CDR3. Trimming took 1 base from V and 3 from J; bases not matched to a gene: 13.

The rearrangement joins TRBV5-4 to TRBJ1-2; D is ambiguous. Germline V gives CDR1 SGHNT, CDR2 YYREEE (reference sequence). V lost 0 bases and J lost 2, with 17 bases in between. The CDR3 spans 17 residues. Here the CDR3 reads CASSLEAGQSHNYGYTF. For the CDR3, the DNA is TGTGCCAGCAGCTTGGAAGCCGGCCAGTCCCACAACTATGGCTACACCTTC. Combining the CDR3 with reference TRBV5-4 and TRBJ1-2 gives the whole variable domain ETGVTQSPTHLIKTRGQQVTLRCSSQSGHNTVSWYQQALGQGPQFIFQYYREEENGRGNFPPRFSGLQFPNYSSELNVNALELDDSALYLCASSLEAGQSHNYGYTFGSGTRLTVV.

The sample holds many counts of this clonotype. This chain links TRBV19 with TRBJ2-7; D is perhaps TRBD2 (5 bases). Germline assignment: CDR1 LNHDA and CDR2 SQIVND (reference sequence). The length of the CDR3 is 14 residues. The V and J ends lost 0 bases and 7 bases respectively, with 13 bases between them. CDR3 sequence reads: CASSIDQLTKEQYF. The CDR3 bases are TGTGCCAGTAGTATAGATCAACTGACTAAGGAGCAGTACTTC.

The chain uses TRBV20-1 and TRBJ2-7; TRBD1 agrees at 12 bases. Germline CDR1 is DFQATT and CDR2 is SNEGSKA (reference sequence). The ends lost 4 bases at V and 3 bases at J; junction bases unmatched: 4. The length of the CDR3 is 14 residues. Here the CDR3 DNA reads TGCAGTGCTACGGGACAGGGGGCTAACTACGAGCAGTACTTC. The encoded protein is CSATGQGANYEQYF.

The J gene is TRBJ1-2, the V gene TRBV5-1, with 7 positions matching TRBD1. The CDR3 sequence is 16 residues long. Trimming at V came to 4 bases and at J to 1 base, leaving 10 bases not matched to a gene. Germline V gene lookup returns CDR1 SGHRS and CDR2 YFSETQ. The CDR3 loop reads CASSESGTAYNYGYTF. CDR3 nucleotide sequence: TGCGCCAGCAGCGAATCCGGGACAGCGTATAACTATGGCTACACCTTC.

This clonotype appeared many times. V and J are TRBV7-2 and TRBJ2-6; D possibly uses TRBD1 or TRBD2 (5 bases each). Trimming removed 5 bases from V and 3 bases from J, with 11 bases in between. The CDR3 contains 15 residues. Per germline, CDR1 SGHTA and CDR2 FQGNSA. As DNA, the CDR3 is TGTGCCAGCAGCCCTAGAGGGGTTGGGGCCAACGTCCTGACTTTC. Encoded protein: CASSPRGVGANVLTF. Variable domain in full (rest from reference TRBV7-2 and TRBJ2-6): GAGVSQSPSNKVTEKGKDVELRCDPISGHTALYWYRQSLGQGLEFLIYFQGNSAPDKSGLPSDRFSAERTGGSVSTLTIQRTQQEDSAVYLCASSPRGVGANVLTFGAGSRLTVL.

V is TRBV20-1 and J is TRBJ2-7; D may be TRBD2 (5 bases). The germline gives CDR1 DFQATT, CDR2 SNEGSKA (reference sequence). The CDR3 is 15 residues long. V was shortened by 5 bases and J by 0 bases, with 17 bases between the two germline ends. CDR3 DNA sequence: TGCAGTGCTGCGTTGTTGGGAGCGGTCTCCTACGAGCAGTACTTC. Encoded protein: CSAALLGAVSYEQYF.

This clonotype was counted a few times. This chain joins TRBV2 and TRBJ2-7; TRBD2 agrees at 8 bases. This CDR3 comprises 13 residues. V shed 11 bases and J 4 bases; nucleotides not matched to a gene: 10. Per germline, CDR1 SNHLY and CDR2 FYNNEI. CDR3 protein: CAFGGARDYEQYF. DNA for the CDR3: TGTGCCTTCGGGGGGGCCCGAGATTACGAGCAGTACTTC.

The V gene is TRBV5-1, the J gene TRBJ2-1; D tentatively reads TRBD1 or TRBD2 (5 bases each). Trimming pared 4 bases from V and 10 bases from J, leaving 18 bases between. CDR1 is SGHRS and CDR2 is YFSETQ in the germline V gene. This CDR3 has 14 residues. The CDR3 DNA sequence: TGCGCCAGCAGCGCAACTCTATTTAGGGACGAGCAGTTCTTC. It yields the protein CASSATLFRDEQFF.

This clonotype was detected only a few times. This sequence joins TRBV3-1 and TRBJ1-2; no reliable D call. The V and J ends lost 2 bases and 6 bases respectively, with 10 bases between them. Germline V gene data show CDR1 as LGHDT and CDR2 as YNNKEL (reference sequence). The CDR3 length is 13 residues. DNA of the CDR3: TGTGCCAGCAGCCAATTTCGGAGTGATGGCTACACCTTC. Protein product: CASSQFRSDGYTF. Looking up the rest from reference TRBV3-1 and TRBJ1-2 gives the full variable domain: DTAVSQTPKYLVTQMGNDKSIKCEQNLGHDTMYWYKQDSKKFLKIMFSYNNKELIINETVPNRFSPKSPDKAHLNLHINSLELGDSAVYFCASSQFRSDGYTFGSGTRLTVV.

The chain couples TRBV7-9 to TRBJ2-2; D is uncertain. Looked up from germline, CDR1 is SEHNR and CDR2 is FQNEAQ (reference sequence). V was shortened by 3 bases and J by 6 bases, with 11 bases between the two germline ends. The CDR3 has 14 amino acids. CDR3 loop: CASSLDGSAGELFF. The CDR3 nucleotides are TGTGCCAGCAGCTTGGACGGGTCCGCCGGGGAGCTGTTTTTT.